This record covers a single T cell receptor beta chain. The record originates from a study of blood T cell repertoires in COVID-19. Across the whole study: Samples representing acute and convalescent COVID-19 were sourced from the United States, Italy and Spain.

Sequenced by immunoSEQ multiplex PCR; TCRdb stores in-frame clones only, minus some. The sample has more than 50,000 clones; 65% to 85% are singletons. CDR1 SGHNT and CDR2 YENEEA come from the germline V gene. The CDR3 loop spans 14 amino acids. With 5 bases removed from V and 6 bases from J, the gap between germline ends came to 13 bases. This chain connects TRBV11-3 to TRBJ1-4; D gene uncertain. Sequencing was carried out using peripheral blood. The receptor was isolated from a man aged 65 to 85 with active or convalescent COVID-19. The chain's CDR3 is CASSPYGRDEKLFF. The CDR3 DNA sequence: TGTGCCAGCAGCCCGTACGGGCGGGATGAAAAACTGTTTTTT. Based on the CDR3 plus reference TRBV11-3 and TRBJ1-4, the full variable domain is EAGVVQSPRYKIIEKKQPVAFWCNPISGHNTLYWYLQNLGQGPELLIRYENEEAVDDSQLPKDRFSAERLKGVDSTLKIQPAELGDSAVYLCASSPYGRDEKLFFGSGTQLSVL.